This T cell receptor (beta chain) was identified in a study of T cell repertoires in cytomegalovirus infection. TCRdb reprocessed the reads with MiXCR, giving one entry per CDR3 protein. The repertoire holds around 550,000 distinct CDR3 sequences, with about 26% as singletons. V was trimmed by 2 bases and J by 4 bases, leaving 8 bases between them. This CDR3 has 13 residues. The sequencing input was PBMCs. V and J are TRBV12-3 or TRBV12-4 and TRBJ2-5; D gene unclear. The clonotype originates from a human donor in good health (CMV status not recorded). Some clones in this sample may be carry-over from other donors' samples. This CDR3 reads CASSLQDRETQYF. The DNA of the CDR3 is TGTGCCAGCAGTTTACAGGACCGAGAGACCCAGTACTTC.